This TCR beta chain was found in a study of T cell changes during pregnancy in multiple sclerosis. TCRdb's table, derived via immunoSEQ multiplex PCR, lists solely in-frame clones and lacks some. The sample gives 25,000 to 35,000 clones, approximately 88% of which show up once; about 9.9% is in the top ten. This clone was seen a single time. The CDR3 sequence is 13 residues long. Germline V gene data show CDR1 as KGHSH and CDR2 as LQKENI. V lost 3 bases and J lost 8, with 10 bases in between. Source: CD8+ T cells from peripheral blood mononuclear cells, taken in the first trimester of pregnancy. This receptor was taken from a female donor with multiple sclerosis, enrolled in a pregnancy study. The chain has TRBV18 and TRBJ2-2, with a tentative D call TRBD2 (6 bases). The CDR3 sequence is CASSPPAGGELFF. The DNA for the CDR3 is TGTGCCAGCTCACCCCCGGCGGGAGGGGAGCTGTTTTTT.